These T cell receptor beta chains were read from a single sample in a study of T cell responses to AZD1222 COVID-19 vaccine. Generated by immunoSEQ multiplex PCR, the TCRdb table keeps only in-frame clones and is missing some. This table holds tens of thousands of clones, approximately 90% found once. Sequenced material: peripheral blood, taken on day 0 of AZD1222 vaccination. All receptors come from an adult in good health. The conserved cysteine and the conserved F or W are not part of the CDR3 here. A D gene is named only where the DNA matches it firmly.

>-|TRBV28
ASRVEDRTNEKLF
>-|TRBV10-3
AISEGPLSGNTIY
>-|TRBV19
ASSIGPGNTGELF
>-|TRBV5-1
ASSLGEAPVNEQF
>-|TRBV5-5
AGSANTGELF
>-|TRBV5-4
ASSSHPVPPYNEQF
>-|TRBV3-1/TRBV3-2
ASSQLGSVGGHYT
>-|TRBV11-3
ASSPRRDTEAF
>-|TRBV5-4
ASSPGGTNYGYT
>-|TRBV18
ASSPPYQETQY
>TRBD1|TRBV7-2
ASSLEGQGGNGYT
>TRBD1|TRBV9
ARRVGGAGGPMNTEAF
>-|TRBV25-1
ASSEYTGPGANVLT
>-|TRBV3-1/TRBV3-2
ASSQSGTENYGYT
>TRBD1|TRBV18
ASSPGTAINEQF
>TRBD1|TRBV7-3
ASSLDRMNTEAF
>-|TRBV9
ASSVVGQGNTIY
>-|TRBV19
ASCPGRAPYEQY
>-|TRBV7-8
ASSFNMNTEAF
>TRBD1|TRBV6-5
ASSSRQGGEQY
>-|TRBV14
ASSQDLTAEAF
>-|TRBV27
ASSPGTGADQPQH
>TRBD1|TRBV5-4
ASSSGQGDSPLH
>TRBD1|TRBV12-5
ASGFGQGTFTDTQY
>-|TRBV6-2/TRBV6-3
ASSYFRDYTGELF
>-|TRBV5-4
ASSFGGLANTGELF
>-|TRBV3-1/TRBV3-2
ASSLNPNGNTIY
>-|TRBV7-9
ASSAATGYVRAF
>-|TRBV6-2/TRBV6-3
ASSYAQQGGINQPQH
>-|TRBV19
ASSRVPNTEAF
>-|TRBV7-2
ASSLDGHGYT
>TRBD2|TRBV10-3
AISGGVSDTQY
>TRBD1|TRBV5-6
ASTPTGRHYEQY
>-|TRBV2
ASSGDSALGYGYT
>-|TRBV7-8
ASSLFGRVELKDTEQF
>-|TRBV7-3
ASSFSGNTGELF
>-|TRBV5-1
ASGEGSFTEAF
>TRBD1|TRBV13
ASSSTGNNSPLH
>TRBD1|TRBV5-1
ASSSSRGQNGYT
>TRBD1|TRBV10-3
AISGGQVDEKLF